One sample yielded the 3 T cell receptor beta chains listed below, sequenced in a study of T cell repertoires in cytomegalovirus infection. From the reads, TCRdb called clonotypes with MiXCR, one entry per CDR3 protein. Among approximately 180,000 distinct CDR3 sequences listed, about a sixth were seen once. The sample taken for sequencing was CD8+ T cells from PBMCs. The source is a human donor in good health (CMV status not recorded). Some clones in this sample may be carry-over from other donors' samples.

This chain links TRBV7-9 with TRBJ2-3; 9 positions agree with TRBD1. CDR3 length: 16 amino acids. The V gene end was trimmed by 5 bases and the J gene end by 3 bases; junction bases not matched to a gene: 9. Germline assignment: CDR1 SEHNR and CDR2 FQNEAQ (reference sequence). The DNA for the CDR3 is TGTGCCAGCAGCCCCCCGGGACAGGGAGGTACAGATACGCAGTATTTT. Amino acids: CASSPPGQGGTDTQYF.

The rearrangement links TRBV7-9 to TRBJ2-7, with a tentative D call TRBD2 (6 bases). Germline V CDR1 and CDR2: SEHNR, FQNEAQ (reference sequence). Trimming stripped 6 bases from V and 4 bases from J, with 16 bases between. The CDR3 length is 14 residues. CDR3 in DNA: TGTGCCAGCAGTCCGGGACTGGGAATATACGAGCAGTACTTC. This sequence encodes CASSPGLGIYEQYF.

The chain links TRBV12-3 or TRBV12-4 to TRBJ2-1; perhaps TRBD2 as D (5 bases). Trimming cost V 7 bases and J 7 bases, with 11 bases left between them. The CDR3 has 12 residues. This chain's CDR3 is CASNLASNEQFF. The CDR3 region has the DNA TGTGCCAGCAACCTAGCTTCAAATGAGCAGTTCTTC.